The 2 T cell receptor beta chains in this list originate from one sample, sequenced in a study of shared clonotypes between healthy human individuals. The assay was immunoSEQ multiplex PCR, and TCRdb's table has in-frame clones only and misses some. The sample records about 590,000 clones, less than 97% being singletons. The naive CD8 population came from CD45RO-negative cells selected for CCR7, without terminally differentiated effector memory CD45RA+ cells. The sequenced sample was naive CD8+ T cells sorted from blood. The source is a woman aged 25 to 39 in good health.

This chain links TRBV27 with TRBJ2-1; D gene ambiguous. Deletions cut 7 bases from V and 6 bases from J, with 19 bases between. This CDR3 has 15 residues. Germline V gene lookup returns CDR1 MNHEY and CDR2 SMNVEV (reference sequence). This chain's CDR3 is CASKTLAPLFNEQFF. CDR3 sequence (DNA): TGTGCCAGCAAAACATTAGCCCCCCTCTTCAATGAGCAGTTCTTC.

The CDR3 loop reads CASSPDGVPGEKLFF. In nucleotides, the CDR3 is TGTGCCAGCAGCCCGGACGGGGTCCCGGGCGAAAAACTGTTTTTT. This chain connects TRBV7-7 to TRBJ1-4; D is unclear. CDR1 is SSHAT and CDR2 is FNYEAQ in the germline V gene (reference sequence). This CDR3 has 15 amino acids. The V end was cut by 5 bases, the J end by 8 bases, with 18 bases between.